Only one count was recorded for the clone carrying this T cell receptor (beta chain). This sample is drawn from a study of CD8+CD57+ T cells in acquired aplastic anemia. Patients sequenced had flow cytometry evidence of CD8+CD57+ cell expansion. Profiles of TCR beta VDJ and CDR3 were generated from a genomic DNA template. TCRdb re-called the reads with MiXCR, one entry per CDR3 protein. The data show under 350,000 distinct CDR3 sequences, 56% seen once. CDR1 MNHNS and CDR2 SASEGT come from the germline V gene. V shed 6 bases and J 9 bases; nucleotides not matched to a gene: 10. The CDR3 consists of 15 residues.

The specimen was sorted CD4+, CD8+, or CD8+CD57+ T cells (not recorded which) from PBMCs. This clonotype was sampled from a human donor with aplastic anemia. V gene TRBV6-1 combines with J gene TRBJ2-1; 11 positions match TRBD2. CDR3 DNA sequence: TGTGCCAGCAGCCTAGCGGGAGGCACGGCGCCTGAGCAGTTCTTC. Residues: CASSLAGGTAPEQFF.